This T cell receptor beta chain was sequenced in a study of blood T cell repertoires in COVID-19. This CDR3 has 14 residues. The germline gives CDR1 KGHSH, CDR2 LQKENI. J lost 6 bases, V lost 2 bases, and 7 bases had no gene match. Some clones are missing from TCRdb's copy, which holds only in-frame ones; the method was immunoSEQ multiplex PCR. The sample gives 120,000 to 150,000 clones, 75% to 90% of which show up once; around 8% is in the top ten. The sequenced material came from peripheral blood. This TCR derives from a woman in her sixties with COVID-19, enrolled during active disease. The V gene is TRBV18, the J gene TRBJ2-7; 7 bases fit TRBD1. CDR3 sequence reads: CASSPGPGGGEQYF. The CDR3 region has the DNA TGTGCCAGCTCACCAGGGCCAGGGGGTGGCGAGCAGTACTTC.